The source of this TCR beta chain is a study of cytomegalovirus exposure and HLA in healthy donors. Trimming removed 4 bases from V and 3 bases from J; junction bases left unmatched: 12. Germline V gene lookup returns CDR1 SGDLS and CDR2 YYNGEE. This CDR3 comprises 16 residues. 60 Vbeta and 13 Jbeta primers were used in PCR. Profiling relied on immunoSEQ multiplex PCR, and the TCRdb table lists in-frame clones only, not all of them. The sample contains 200,000 to 300,000 clones, almost 85% of which appear only once. V gene TRBV9 combines with J gene TRBJ2-7, with TRBD1 identical over 8 bases. The clonotype originates from a woman aged 40 to 50 in good health and CMV-seropositive. The sequenced material came from PBMCs. In DNA form, the CDR3 reads TGTGCCAGCAGCCCCCGGGACAGGCGACCCGACTACGAGCAGTACTTC. Its translation is CASSPRDRRPDYEQYF.